This T cell receptor beta chain was observed in a study of blood T cells in healthy people across ages. A second PCR, run for roughly 7 to 12 cycles, used a sample-barcoded 5' primer plus a J-beta primer mix. Each CDR3 protein is one row after TCRdb ran MiXCR on the 5' RACE reads. The data contain some 1,800,000 distinct CDR3 sequences, roughly two fifths of them seen just once; the ten biggest clones take up 23%. This CDR3 comprises 13 residues. Germline values: CDR1 DFQATT, CDR2 SNEGSKA (reference sequence). The specimen was blood. The chain links TRBV20-1 to TRBJ1-2; no clear D gene. This clonotype originated in a human donor in good health. Here the CDR3 reads CSAPEVRGYGYTF. CDR3 nucleotides: TGCAGCGCCCCTGAGGTGCGAGGTTACGGCTACACCTTC.